Below are 19 T cell receptor beta chains sequenced from a single sample in a study of blood T cell repertoires in COVID-19. Clones were read by immunoSEQ multiplex PCR, and TCRdb kept only the in-frame ones, dropping some. In the table there are roughly 50,000 clones, roughly 80% of which are singletons. Input material: peripheral blood. These receptors were collected from a man in his fifties with acute or convalescent COVID-19.

The rearrangement uses TRBV10-2 and TRBJ2-7; TRBD1 matches 10 bases. From germline, CDR1 is WSHSY and CDR2 SAAADI. After removal of 4 bases from V and 3 bases from J, the junction contained 6 bases not matched to a gene. This CDR3 is 15 amino acids long. CDR3 DNA sequence: TGCGCCAGCAGTGTAGGACAGGGGGTTTTCTACGAGCAGTACTTC. This translates into CASSVGQGVFYEQYF.

There are a few counts of this clone. V and J are TRBV5-1 and TRBJ2-7; no definite D call. There are 12 residues in the CDR3. Germline V lookup: CDR1 SGHRS, CDR2 YFSETQ. V lost 4 bases and J 4 bases, leaving 9 bases between the germline ends. CDR3 coding DNA: TGCGCCAGCAGCAGAGGTTTTTACGAGCAGTACTTC. The encoded protein is CASSRGFYEQYF.

Points on this clone: One end of the junction does not line up with germline, which may come from a read error. The V and J genes are TRBV7-7 and TRBJ2-5; D is possibly TRBD1 (6 bases). Germline CDR1 is SSHAT and CDR2 is FNYEAQ (reference sequence). The length of the CDR3 is 15 residues. The CDR3 loop is CASSSTPGVVETQYF. DNA of the CDR3: TGTGCTAGCAGCTCCACACCAGGGGTAGTAGAGACCCAGTACTTC.

This chain uses TRBV5-1 with TRBJ2-7; 8 bases align to TRBD2. J lost 3 bases, V lost 6 bases, and 8 bases had no gene match. Germline V CDR1 and CDR2: SGHRS, YFSETQ. CDR3 length: 14 residues. The CDR3 DNA reads as TGCGCCAGCACCACAACGGGGGGGAACTACGAGCAGTACTTC. Translated, it gives CASTTTGGNYEQYF.

This clone turned up a few times. The chain carries TRBV9 and TRBJ2-5; 7 nucleotides agree with TRBD1. The V gene's germline CDR1 is SGDLS and CDR2 YYNGEE. With V trimmed by 3 bases and J by 4 bases, 6 bases remained unmatched. There are 14 residues in the CDR3. The CDR3 DNA follows: TGTGCCAGCAGCGGCGACAGGGTACGAGAGACCCAGTACTTC. Translating it yields CASSGDRVRETQYF.

V and J are TRBV27 and TRBJ2-1, with 12 nucleotides matching TRBD2. The ends lost 4 bases at V and 4 bases at J; junction bases unmatched: 8. CDR1 MNHEY and CDR2 SMNVEV come from the germline V gene (reference sequence). The CDR3 is made up of 17 amino acids. The CDR3 reads CASSSGLAGPLYNEQFF. CDR3 bases: TGTGCCAGCAGTTCCGGACTAGCGGGGCCACTTTACAATGAGCAGTTCTTC.

This clone has only a few counts. The chain joins TRBV7-9 to TRBJ1-1, with D unclear. The germline V and J ends were trimmed by 6 bases and 1 base, with 6 bases remaining between them. This CDR3 has 12 amino acids. CDR1 is SEHNR and CDR2 is FQNEAQ in the germline V gene (reference sequence). In DNA form, the CDR3 reads TGTGCCAGCAGGCGGGAGAACACTGAAGCTTTCTTT. It encodes CASRRENTEAFF.

J is TRBJ1-2 and V is TRBV27; D gene ambiguous. The CDR3 runs to 15 residues. Germline values: CDR1 MNHEY, CDR2 SMNVEV (reference sequence). Trimming stripped 5 bases from V and 7 bases from J, with 20 bases between. CDR3 protein: CASSPQPGGRGGYTF. The CDR3 DNA sequence: TGTGCCAGCAGTCCTCAACCGGGAGGGAGAGGTGGCTACACCTTC.

J is TRBJ1-1 and V is TRBV5-5, with D possibly matching TRBD1 (5 bases). The CDR3 extends over 18 amino acids. Germline lookup yields CDR1 SGHKS and CDR2 YYEKEE (reference sequence). Trimming stripped 1 base from V and 0 bases from J, with 19 bases between. The CDR3 reads CASSLLRRGRGMNTEAFF. The CDR3 coding sequence is TGTGCCAGCAGCTTGCTTCGGAGGGGCCGGGGGATGAACACTGAAGCTTTCTTT. The variable domain in full, with the rest retrieved from reference TRBV5-5 and TRBJ1-1, is DAGVTQSPTHLIKTRGQQVTLRCSPISGHKSVSWYQQVLGQGPQFIFQYYEKEERGRGNFPDRFSARQFPNYSSELNVNALLLGDSALYLCASSLLRRGRGMNTEAFFGQGTRLTVV.

Remarks on this clone: At one end the junction does not follow the germline gene, possibly because of a read error. The chain uses TRBV7-9 and TRBJ1-2; D perhaps matches TRBD1 (5 bases). From germline, CDR1 is SEHNR and CDR2 FQNEAQ (reference sequence). The CDR3 length is 11 residues. This CDR3 is CASSLGQQDLF. The CDR3 bases are TGTGCCAGCAGCTTAGGACAGCAAGATCTCTTC.

The CDR3 DNA is TGCGCCAGCAGTCCGGGAAGCGGCTATGGCTACACCTTC. Its translation: CASSPGSGYGYTF. This rearrangement joins TRBV5-1 to TRBJ1-2; D ambiguous. There are 13 residues in the CDR3. The germline CDR1 and CDR2 sequences are SGHRS and YFSETQ. Between the trimmed V and J ends, which lost 5 bases and 4 bases, there was a span of 12 bases.

The chain recombines TRBV5-1 with TRBJ2-7; 8 bases line up with TRBD2. CDR3 length: 15 amino acids. Germline-derived CDR1 and CDR2 are SGHRS and YFSETQ. The V and J ends lost 4 bases and 7 bases, in that order; junction bases with no gene match: 13. As DNA, the CDR3 is TGCGCCAGCAGCGTCAGTAGCGGGGCTGGTTGGGAGCAGTACTTC. Its protein product is CASSVSSGAGWEQYF. The entire variable domain, with the rest obtained from reference TRBV5-1 and TRBJ2-7, is as follows: KAGVTQTPRYLIKTRGQQVTLSCSPISGHRSVSWYQQTPGQGLQFLFEYFSETQRNKGNFPGRFSGRQFSNSRSEMNVSTLELGDSALYLCASSVSSGAGWEQYFGPGTRLTVT.

This clone came up once. DNA of the CDR3: TGCGCCAGCAGCTCCTACAGGGGGCAGGACTATGGCTACACCTTC. It encodes CASSSYRGQDYGYTF. The gene calls are TRBV5-1 and TRBJ1-2; 9 bases match TRBD1. The germline V gene encodes CDR1 SGHRS and CDR2 YFSETQ. V shed 3 bases and J 3 bases; nucleotides not matched to a gene: 6. There are 15 residues in the CDR3.

In this sample, this clone turned up once. This sequence joins TRBV2 and TRBJ1-6, with TRBD1 matching over 9 bases. Germline loops: CDR1 SNHLY, CDR2 FYNNEI. This CDR3 is 15 amino acids long. J lost 10 bases, V lost 6 bases, and 10 bases had no gene match. Here the CDR3 reads CASSPRTGESSPLHF. In nucleotides, the CDR3 is TGTGCCAGCAGCCCGAGGACAGGGGAGAGCTCACCCCTCCACTTT.

This clone was observed a single time. The V and J genes are TRBV2 and TRBJ1-4, with 8 positions matching TRBD1. Germline assignment: CDR1 SNHLY and CDR2 FYNNEI. V was clipped by 1 base and J by 3 bases; unmatched bases: 7. The CDR3 extends over 17 amino acids. CDR3 protein: CASSEGTGISANEKLFF. The CDR3 coding sequence is TGTGCCAGCAGTGAAGGGACAGGGATATCGGCTAATGAAAAACTGTTTTTT. The whole variable domain, filled in from reference TRBV2 and TRBJ1-4, reads EPEVTQTPSHQVTQMGQEVILRCVPISNHLYFYWYRQILGQKVEFLVSFYNNEISEKSEIFDDQFSVERPDGSNFTLKIRSTKLEDSAMYFCASSEGTGISANEKLFFGSGTQLSVL.

The rearrangement joins TRBV10-3 to TRBJ2-2; 9 nucleotides match TRBD1. J was trimmed by 1 base and V by 6 bases; bases with no gene match: 0. The germline V gene encodes CDR1 ENHRY and CDR2 SYGVKD. The CDR3 contains 14 residues. The DNA of the CDR3 is TGTGCCATCAGGGGACAGGGGAACACCGGGGAGCTGTTTTTT. Its protein product is CAIRGQGNTGELFF.

The CDR3 DNA reads as TGTGCCAGCACCACCAGGGGGTACGAGCAGTACTTC. Translating gives CASTTRGYEQYF. The gene calls are TRBV28 and TRBJ2-7; the match to TRBD1 covers 7 bases. From germline, CDR1 is MDHEN and CDR2 SYDVKM. V was clipped by 7 bases and J by 4 bases; unmatched bases: 4. CDR3 length equals 12 residues.

The table lists this clone with a few counts. This chain connects TRBV30 to TRBJ2-7, with a tentative D call TRBD1 (6 bases). CDR1 is GTSNPN and CDR2 is SVGIG in the germline V gene (reference sequence). The CDR3 covers 14 residues. V was cut by 4 bases and J by 0 bases, with 13 bases left in between. CDR3 sequence: CAWKTGDTSYEQYF. DNA of the CDR3: TGTGCCTGGAAGACAGGAGATACCTCCTACGAGCAGTACTTC.

V and J are TRBV4-2 and TRBJ1-5, with D perhaps TRBD1 (5 bases). The CDR3 length is 22 residues. The V gene's germline CDR1 is LGHNA and CDR2 YNFKEQ. V was shortened by 0 bases and J by 0 bases, with 27 bases between the two germline ends. CDR3 nucleotides: TGTGCCAGCAGCCAAGATTGGCCGAAGAGAGGTGGGGCCTACTATAGCAATCAGCCCCAGCATTTT. Translated, it gives CASSQDWPKRGGAYYSNQPQHF.